This is a list of T cell receptor beta chains from one sample in a study of vaccination and CD4 T cells after COVID-19. Their antigen targets remain unknown. TCRdb ran MiXCR on the PCR reads and lists one entry per CDR3 protein. The top ten clones hold about 10% of a sample with some 13,000 distinct CDR3 sequences, under 80% of them seen once. Sequenced: CD4+ T cells from blood, cultured in vitro. The origin of the receptors is a human donor who had recovered from COVID-19. CDR3s include the opening cysteine and the closing phenylalanine or tryptophan. The order of the fields is clone size, J gene, D gene, V gene, CDR3 DNA, CDR3 protein. D genes are given only for firm matches. Expanded clones are given a class, and other clones once, few, many or no size at all.

-	TRBJ2-5	-	TRBV27	TGTGCCAGCAGCTGGGGCTCGTCAGAGACCCAGTACTTC	CASSWGSSETQYF
-	TRBJ1-1	-	TRBV2	TGTGCCAGCAGGGCGAAGGGGGTTGATAGCACTGAAGCTTTCTTT	CASRAKGVDSTEAFF
few	TRBJ1-5	-	TRBV20-1	TGCAGTGCTAGAGATATTCTGCGAGGGCCCCAGCATTTT	CSARDILRGPQHF
-	TRBJ2-1	-	TRBV27	TGTGCCAGCAGACGCGGATCCTCCTACAATGAGCAGTTCTTC	CASRRGSSYNEQFF
-	TRBJ1-4	-	TRBV21-1	TGTGCCAGCAGCAAAGTGAGCAGGAATGAAAAACTGTTTTTT	CASSKVSRNEKLFF
-	TRBJ2-3	-	TRBV24-1	TGTGCCACCAACCCTGGCGGGTTCGAGACAGATACGCAGTATTTT	CATNPGGFETDTQYF
-	TRBJ2-4	TRBD2	TRBV24-1	TGTGCCACCAGTGATACGGGGGGAAGAAACATTCAGTACTTC	CATSDTGGRNIQYF
-	TRBJ1-1	-	TRBV27	TGTGCCAGCAGTCCCACTATAGGGTATATGAACACTGAAGCTTTCTTT	CASSPTIGYMNTEAFF
medium-sized	TRBJ2-7	TRBD1	TRBV6-1	TGTGCCAGCCGCCGGGACAGCCCCTACGAGCAGTACTTC	CASRRDSPYEQYF
-	TRBJ1-1	-	TRBV6-1	TGTGCCAGCAGACTTCGTATGACGAACACTGAAGCTTTCTTT	CASRLRMTNTEAFF
-	TRBJ1-5	-	TRBV27	TGTGCCAGCAGTTTAGACTCTCATCAGCCCCAGCATTTT	CASSLDSHQPQHF
-	TRBJ2-5	TRBD1	TRBV20-1	TGCAGTGCTAGATACACAGGGGGCCGGGAGACCCAGTACTTC	CSARYTGGRETQYF
-	TRBJ1-1	TRBD1	TRBV7-3	TGTGCCAGCAGCCTTGGGACAGGGAGTGAAGCTTTCTTT	CASSLGTGSEAFF
-	TRBJ1-6	-	TRBV6-1	TGTGCCAGCACTCCGAGCGAAGAGCTCCAACTAAACAACTTT	CASTPSEELQLNNF
once	TRBJ1-5	-	TRBV28	TGTGCCAGCAGGCCCGGGCCCACAGGGTTGGGCAATCAGCCCCAGCATTTT	CASRPGPTGLGNQPQHF
-	TRBJ1-1	-	TRBV27	TGTGCCAGCAGTAAGACCCTTTTGACCGCCGAAGCTTTCTTT	CASSKTLLTAEAFF
-	TRBJ2-1	TRBD2	TRBV6-2/TRBV6-3	TGTGCCAGCAGTGACGGACTAGCGGGAGTCAGTGAGCAGTTCTTC	CASSDGLAGVSEQFF
-	TRBJ1-1	TRBD1	TRBV5-1	TGCGCCAGCAGCTTTAAGAGGGGGCACACTGAAGCTTTCTTT	CASSFKRGHTEAFF
-	TRBJ2-7	TRBD2	TRBV20-1	TGCAGTGCCAGAAATCTAGCGGGGGGGTCCTACGAGCAGTACTTC	CSARNLAGGSYEQYF
-	TRBJ2-7	-	TRBV12-3/TRBV12-4	TGTGCCAGCAGACCCGTTGGGGGAGCGTACGAGCAGTACTTC	CASRPVGGAYEQYF
-	TRBJ2-1	-	TRBV4-3	TGCGCCAGCAGCCAAAGAACGGCAGGGTCCGGTGAGCAGTTCTTC	CASSQRTAGSGEQFF
-	TRBJ2-4	TRBD2	TRBV5-6	TGTGCCAGCAGCCCTGGGACTAGCGGGAGGAGGGTGGGTTACATTCAGTACTTC	CASSPGTSGRRVGYIQYF
few	TRBJ1-2	TRBD1	TRBV20-1	TGCAGTGCTTTAGGACAGGCTAAAAACTATGGCTACACCTTC	CSALGQAKNYGYTF
-	TRBJ2-7	TRBD1	TRBV6-4	TGTGCCAGCAGTGACTCGAAGGGACAGAGCTACGAGCAGTACTTC	CASSDSKGQSYEQYF
-	TRBJ2-5	-	TRBV7-3	TGTGCCAGCAGCTTAACGTTGGATGGGACCCAGTACTTC	CASSLTLDGTQYF
-	TRBJ2-2	-	TRBV6-1	TGTGCCAGCAGTACCCGACAGGGACTCACCGGGGAGCTGTTTTTT	CASSTRQGLTGELFF
-	TRBJ1-3	-	TRBV7-3	TGTGCCAGCAGCTTAACATCGGATGGAAACACCATATATTTT	CASSLTSDGNTIYF
-	TRBJ1-1	-	TRBV29-1	TGCAGCGTTCGAAACACTGAAGCTTTCTTT	CSVRNTEAFF
-	TRBJ1-2	-	TRBV19	TGTGCCAGTAGTCCCACCATTGTTAACAGTTACTATGGCTACACCTTC	CASSPTIVNSYYGYTF
-	TRBJ1-1	TRBD1	TRBV6-2/TRBV6-3	TGTGCCAGCAGAAGAACAGGGGAAACTGAAGCTTTCTTT	CASRRTGETEAFF
few	TRBJ1-2	-	TRBV15	TGTGCCACCAGCAGAGATCGGGCGGCCCTTTATGGCTACACCTTC	CATSRDRAALYGYTF
-	TRBJ1-5	-	TRBV19	TGTGCCAGTTCGGCCAAGGTGGTGGGCGCTGGCGTGAGGCCCCAGCATTTT	CASSAKVVGAGVRPQHF
few	TRBJ2-7	-	TRBV6-2/TRBV6-3	TGTGCCAGCAGTTACTCCCGGACAGTCTCCTACGAGCAGTACTTC	CASSYSRTVSYEQYF
-	TRBJ1-6	TRBD1	TRBV5-1	TGCGCCAGCAGCTCACAGGGGGATAATTCACCCCTCCACTTT	CASSSQGDNSPLHF
few	TRBJ1-5	-	TRBV20-1	TGCAGCGCGGGTCCGGGGGGCAATCAGCCCCAGCATTTT	CSAGPGGNQPQHF
-	TRBJ2-1	TRBD2	TRBV20-1	TGCAGTGCTAGAGCCCAAATCCTAGCGGGAGGGCCGGTCAATGAGCAGTTCTTC	CSARAQILAGGPVNEQFF
once	TRBJ1-6	TRBD1	TRBV28	TGTGCCAGCGCCACTCCTAGAGGGGGCCGGAATAATTCACCCCTCCACTTT	CASATPRGGRNNSPLHF
-	TRBJ2-4	TRBD1	TRBV6-1	TGTGCCAGCAGTGGGACAGGGGCAAACATTCAGTACTTC	CASSGTGANIQYF
large	TRBJ1-2	-	TRBV20-1	TGCAGTGCTAGAGAGCAGAATGGGAACTATGGCTACACCTTC	CSAREQNGNYGYTF
-	TRBJ2-1	TRBD2	TRBV19	TGTGCCAGTAGTGCGACTAGCGGTTGGAGTGAGCAGTTCTTC	CASSATSGWSEQFF
-	TRBJ2-6	TRBD2	TRBV20-1	TGCAGTGCTAGAGATAACAGCGGGAGGGCCGGGGCCAACGTCCTGACTTTC	CSARDNSGRAGANVLTF
few	TRBJ1-5	TRBD1	TRBV7-2	TGTGCCAGCAGCCTAAACAATTTGGGTCAGGGGGCGCAGCCCCAGCATTTT	CASSLNNLGQGAQPQHF